Reported below is one T cell receptor beta chain. What it recognizes is unknown. Assay used: immunoSEQ multiplex PCR; TCRdb lists only in-frame clones, some missing. This table holds approximately 21,000 clones, nearly 90% found once. The sample comes from a study of T cells in localized non-small cell lung cancer. Whole-study results and caveats: Adjacent lung had a median roughly 53 of the 100 largest tumor clones. Sequencing, confined to only one tumor region, leaves heterogeneity possible. Uninvolved adjacent lung, not tumor, had the highest T cell clonality.

The CDR3 loop spans 13 amino acids. V gave up 0 bases and J gave up 8 bases, with 8 bases separating them. In germline, CDR1 is SGHRS, CDR2 YFSETQ. The specimen was peripheral blood mononuclear cells, collected before any cancer treatment. The chain recombines TRBV5-1 with TRBJ2-2, with D uncertain. The receptor was isolated from a male donor aged 60 or over with stage II lung adenocarcinoma. As DNA, the CDR3 is TGCGCCAGCAGCTTGGCTGACCGGGGGGAGCTGTTTTTT. As protein: CASSLADRGELFF. The full variable domain, with the rest looked up from reference TRBV5-1 and TRBJ2-2, is KAGVTQTPRYLIKTRGQQVTLSCSPISGHRSVSWYQQTPGQGLQFLFEYFSETQRNKGNFPGRFSGRQFSNSRSEMNVSTLELGDSALYLCASSLADRGELFFGEGSRLTVL.